Reported below is one TCR beta chain. The data were taken from a study of blood T cell repertoires in COVID-19. The overall study: The samples span acute and convalescent COVID-19 from the United States, Italy and Spain. Sample material is recorded as cDNA or gDNA derived from T cells, B-cell-depleted T cells, or PBMCs.

V dropped 0 bases and J dropped 4 bases, with 13 bases sitting between them. Germline loops: CDR1 LGHDT, CDR2 YNNKEL (reference sequence). The CDR3 loop spans 16 amino acids. Original processing notes: Quantification of nucleated cells was approximated via reference gene primer amplification. Clones were read by immunoSEQ multiplex PCR, and TCRdb kept only the in-frame ones, dropping some. The V and J calls and the clone size are those of that table, but D and trimming were determined from the DNA. The profile covers 70,000 to 100,000 clones, with 90% appearing a single time and approximately 4.3% taken by the ten largest.

What was sequenced was peripheral blood. The J gene is TRBJ1-3, the V gene TRBV3-1 (or the pseudogene TRBV3-2); unclear D gene. This receptor was taken from a woman older than 75 with active or convalescent COVID-19. In DNA form, the CDR3 reads TGTGCCAGCAGCCAAGATCTTCTGACTTTGGGAAACACCATATATTTT. Encoded protein: CASSQDLLTLGNTIYF.